This TCR beta chain was captured by sequencing in a study of identical twins. General study findings and limits: Conclusions relied on cross-sectional statistical analysis, not following the same donors. Fewer insertions characterized abundant cord blood beta clonotypes, whereas memory repertoires showed none.

This clonotype was counted only a few times. The antigen remains undetermined. Each CDR3 protein is one row after TCRdb ran MiXCR on the 5' RACE reads. Of a few hundred thousand distinct CDR3 sequences in the sample, about 8% were seen once. V gave up 5 bases and J gave up 5 bases, with 12 bases separating them. CDR1 is SGHTA, CDR2 FQGNSA, per germline. The length of the CDR3 is 13 residues. The same specimen was also included in a second study, on yellow fever vaccine responses in identical twins. Per that paper: Vaccine T cell responses of twins reportedly seemed partly convergent and partly personalized.

This TCR derives from a young woman in good health. V is TRBV7-2 and J is TRBJ1-1; D is unresolved. Source material: CD8+ T cells sorted from blood. The CDR3 region has the DNA TGTGCCAGCAGCCACGTTCTCGGGACTGAAGCTTTCTTT. Its protein is CASSHVLGTEAFF.